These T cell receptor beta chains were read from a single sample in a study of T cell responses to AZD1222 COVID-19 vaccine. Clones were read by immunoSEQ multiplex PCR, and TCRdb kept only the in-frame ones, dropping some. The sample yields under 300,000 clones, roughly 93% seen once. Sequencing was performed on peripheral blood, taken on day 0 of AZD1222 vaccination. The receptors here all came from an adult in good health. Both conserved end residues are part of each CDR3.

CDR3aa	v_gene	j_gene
CASSELDRASYGYTF	TRBV10-2	TRBJ1-2
CASSWGPGGSTFF	TRBV6-2/TRBV6-3	TRBJ1-1
CASSPSRGTEAFF	TRBV7-6	TRBJ1-1
CASSSYRGREYEQYF	TRBV11-2	TRBJ2-7
CASSAGTSGGETQYF	TRBV18	TRBJ2-5
CATPSRVGSYEQYF	TRBV6-5	TRBJ2-7
CASSFAYTEAFF	TRBV12-3/TRBV12-4	TRBJ1-1
CASNEQGGGYTF	TRBV28	TRBJ1-2
CASLGGYGYTF	TRBV25-1	TRBJ1-2
CASTRWGPRESGANVLTF	TRBV6-6	TRBJ2-6
CASRYGAKRGYTF	TRBV12-3/TRBV12-4	TRBJ1-2
CASSDRAPRNSPLHF	TRBV7-9	TRBJ1-6
CASRGTSGRSRYNEQFF	TRBV19	TRBJ2-1
CASKQGRSYNEQFF	TRBV27	TRBJ2-1
CAISELGQGPNYGYTF	TRBV10-3	TRBJ1-2
CASSQGLQSYEQYF	TRBV4-2	TRBJ2-7
CASSPYGLASEQYF	TRBV18	TRBJ2-7
CATSGDRSNYGYTF	TRBV24-1	TRBJ1-2
CASSAHGTGLTGELFF	TRBV5-4	TRBJ2-2
CASSLEAISYEQYF	TRBV11-2	TRBJ2-7
CASSPRLGANYGYTF	TRBV7-9	TRBJ1-2
CASRRGLAGGSAKNIQYF	TRBV4-1	TRBJ2-4
CASSPSWGLNTEAFF	TRBV5-4	TRBJ1-1
CATSSPQTSGSYEQYF	TRBV15	TRBJ2-7
CASSPQGATYEQYF	TRBV18	TRBJ2-7
CASSIRGSTLSGANVLTF	TRBV19	TRBJ2-6
CASSVVGGTLFF	TRBV9	TRBJ2-1
CASSLGDRAGNTIYF	TRBV5-1	TRBJ1-3
CASSPQETQYF	TRBV18	TRBJ2-5
CASSQSYRGGYEQYF	TRBV4-2	TRBJ2-7
CASSLSGQPSGNTIYF	TRBV28	TRBJ1-3